Presented here are 30 T cell receptor beta chains from one specimen sequenced in a study of patients and donors after allogeneic stem cell transplantation. TCRdb re-called the RT-PCR reads with MiXCR, one entry per CDR3 protein. The sample shows roughly 960,000 distinct CDR3 sequences, more than 15% of them seen only once. Sequences were obtained from blood, either unsorted or a sorted T cell fraction (not recorded which). The receptors were sampled from a human donor who was either an allogeneic HSCT recipient or a stem cell or donor lymphocyte infusion donor (not recorded which). It is not recorded whose cells these are; they may come from a transplant donor.

The rearrangement uses TRBV7-8 and TRBJ2-7; no definite D call. CDR1 and CDR2 from the germline V gene are SGHVS and FQNEAQ. V lost 1 base to trimming and J lost 7 bases, with 11 bases between them. The CDR3 has 13 amino acids. CDR3 sequence (DNA): TGTGCCAGCAGCTTAGTGATGCCGGAGGAGCAGTACTTC. Translated: CASSLVMPEEQYF.

Only a few counts were recorded for this clonotype. The chain employs TRBV27 and TRBJ2-7; no reliable D call. Germline V lookup: CDR1 MNHEY, CDR2 SMNVEV (reference sequence). V lost 2 bases, J lost 6 bases, and 11 bases lay in between. The CDR3 has 13 amino acids. This CDR3 is CASSLAGWSEQYF. DNA of the CDR3: TGTGCCAGCAGTTTAGCAGGATGGAGCGAGCAGTACTTC.

In this sample, this clonotype turned up a few times. V and J are TRBV7-9 and TRBJ2-5, with D possibly TRBD2 on 6 matching bases. Between the trimmed V and J ends, which lost 5 bases and 2 bases, there was a span of 12 bases. The CDR3 spans 14 residues. Germline-derived CDR1 and CDR2 are SEHNR and FQNEAQ (reference sequence). The CDR3 region is CASSRLGSQETQYF. CDR3 sequence (DNA): TGTGCCAGCAGCCGACTAGGCAGTCAAGAGACCCAGTACTTC.

The rearrangement links TRBV6-5 to TRBJ1-1; no reliable D call. CDR1 and CDR2 (germline): MNHEY, SVGAGI. V was cut by 0 bases and J by 1 base, with 9 bases left in between. This CDR3 has 15 residues. The CDR3 bases are TGTGCCAGCAGTTACTCGTCGCGGGCGAACACTGAAGCTTTCTTT. It is translated as CASSYSSRANTEAFF.

The chain links TRBV4-3 to TRBJ1-2; 7 nucleotides match TRBD1. The length of the CDR3 is 13 residues. V lost 3 bases, J lost 4 bases, and 2 bases stayed unmatched. In germline, CDR1 is LGHNA, CDR2 YSLEER. CDR3 amino acids: CASSQGQRYGYTF. CDR3 nucleotides: TGCGCCAGCAGCCAGGGACAGCGCTATGGCTACACCTTC.

This clonotype was picked up a small number of times. V is TRBV20-1 and J is TRBJ1-1, with 10 nucleotides matching TRBD1. This CDR3 has 15 residues. Germline CDR1 and CDR2: DFQATT and SNEGSKA (reference sequence). V was pared by 2 bases and J by 4 bases, with 7 bases of the junction left unmatched. The CDR3 loop is CSARTGQGKITEAFF. The CDR3 DNA reads as TGCAGTGCTAGAACGGGACAGGGGAAGATCACTGAAGCTTTCTTT.

The chain is built from TRBV20-1 and TRBJ1-5; 8 bases align to TRBD1. J was trimmed by 6 bases and V by 4 bases; bases with no gene match: 8. Germline V gene sequence: CDR1 DFQATT, CDR2 SNEGSKA (reference sequence). This CDR3 contains 14 residues. This CDR3 reads CSATPGGQGQPQHF. The CDR3 bases are TGCAGTGCTACCCCAGGGGGCCAAGGTCAGCCCCAGCATTTT.

The sample holds a few counts of this clonotype. The chain has TRBV24-1 and TRBJ2-5; maybe TRBD1 (6 bases). CDR1 KGHDR and CDR2 SFDVKD come from the germline V gene. The V end lost 3 bases, the J end lost 7 bases, and 11 bases lay between the germline ends. This CDR3 is built from 13 residues. The chain's CDR3 is CATSDTGLGTQYF. CDR3 sequence (DNA): TGTGCCACCAGTGATACAGGGTTGGGGACCCAGTACTTC.

The rearrangement links TRBV5-1 to TRBJ1-1, with 9 bases lining up with TRBD1. Germline assignment: CDR1 SGHRS and CDR2 YFSETQ. The CDR3 extends over 14 amino acids. The ends lost 4 bases at V and 3 bases at J; junction bases unmatched: 4. The CDR3 DNA reads TGCGCCAGCAGCAGGCGGACAGGGGACACTGAAGCTTTCTTT. It translates to CASSRRTGDTEAFF.

At least ten counts were recorded for this clonotype. The chain uses TRBV25-1 and TRBJ2-1, with D maybe TRBD1 (5 bases). V was trimmed by 1 base and J by 6 bases, leaving 13 bases between them. Germline CDR1 MGHDK, CDR2 SYGVNS. The CDR3 loop spans 15 amino acids. Written as DNA, the CDR3 is TGTGCCAGCAGTGAATGGTTAGGGGATAGCAATGAGCAGTTCTTC. As protein: CASSEWLGDSNEQFF. Using reference TRBV25-1 and TRBJ2-1 for the parts outside the CDR3, the full variable domain is EADIYQTPRYLVIGTGKKITLECSQTMGHDKMYWYQQDPGMELHLIHYSYGVNSTEKGDLSSESTVSRIRTEHFPLTLESARPSHTSQYLCASSEWLGDSNEQFFGPGTRLTVL.

This rearrangement joins TRBV7-8 to TRBJ1-5; D uncertain. Germline V gene lookup returns CDR1 SGHVS and CDR2 FQNEAQ. The CDR3 covers 15 residues. Between the trimmed V and J ends, which lost 2 bases and 2 bases, there was a span of 10 bases. The CDR3 is CASSLSEMGNQPQHF. The CDR3, as DNA: TGTGCCAGCAGCTTATCAGAAATGGGCAATCAGCCCCAGCATTTT.

This chain links TRBV18 with TRBJ1-6; D is unclear. The V gene's germline CDR1 is KGHSH and CDR2 LQKENI. Trimming removed 0 bases from V and 7 bases from J, with 4 bases in between. The length of the CDR3 is 13 residues. The CDR3 coding sequence is TGTGCCAGCTCACCACCTTTCAATTCACCCCTCCACTTT. As protein: CASSPPFNSPLHF.

The V and J genes are TRBV12-3 or TRBV12-4 and TRBJ2-3; no definite D call. The V end was cut by 5 bases, the J end by 8 bases, with 11 bases between. The CDR3 sequence is 12 residues long. CDR3 residues: CASSPTLGTQYF. The CDR3 DNA is TGTGCCAGCAGTCCAACCCTAGGTACGCAGTATTTT.

There are a few counts of this clonotype. This may be a read error: a much more frequent sequence differs by one nucleotide. This chain links TRBV27 with TRBJ2-7; TRBD1 agrees at 7 bases. This CDR3 is 13 amino acids long. The J segment lost 1 base and the V segment lost 7 bases, leaving 4 bases of the junction unmatched. The V gene's germline CDR1 is MNHEY and CDR2 SMNVEV (reference sequence). The chain's CDR3 is CASTPGQSYEQYF. For the CDR3, the DNA is TGTGCCAGCACCCCGGGACAGTCCTACGAGCAGTACTTC.

This clonotype was counted only a few times. The J gene is TRBJ2-5, the V gene TRBV27; D is possibly TRBD1 (6 bases). CDR1 MNHEY and CDR2 SMNVEV come from the germline V gene (reference sequence). This CDR3 is built from 14 residues. Deletions cut 5 bases from V and 3 bases from J, with 13 bases between. CDR3 loop: CASSQGNREETQYF. The CDR3 coding sequence is TGTGCCAGCAGTCAAGGAAACAGGGAAGAGACCCAGTACTTC.

The chain carries TRBV20-1 and TRBJ2-7; 14 bases match TRBD2. V shed 3 bases, J shed 13 bases, and the junction held 8 bases outside the gene matches. Germline V gene sequence: CDR1 DFQATT, CDR2 SNEGSKA (reference sequence). The CDR3 consists of 13 residues. CDR3 sequence reads: CSASGLAGGTSYF. DNA of the CDR3: TGCAGTGCTAGTGGACTAGCGGGGGGTACAAGCTACTTC.

This clonotype was observed a few times. V and J are TRBV5-1 and TRBJ2-7; 10 nucleotides agree with TRBD1. The trim removed 4 bases at V and 6 bases at J, leaving 10 bases unmatched. Germline CDR1 SGHRS, CDR2 YFSETQ. The CDR3 runs 15 residues. As DNA, the CDR3 is TGCGCCAGCAGCGAAGAAGGGACAGGGGCTCTCGAGCAGTACTTC. It translates to CASSEEGTGALEQYF.

This clonotype occurred many times. The chain uses TRBV20-1 and TRBJ2-7, with 7 bases lining up with TRBD2. Per the germline V gene, CDR1 is DFQATT and CDR2 is SNEGSKA (reference sequence). CDR3 size: 12 residues. J was trimmed by 6 bases and V by 6 bases; bases with no gene match: 8. CDR3 in amino acids: CSAPREVREQYF. The CDR3 coding sequence is TGCAGTGCCCCACGGGAGGTTCGCGAGCAGTACTTC.

This clonotype was detected a few times. The chain uses TRBV6-5 and TRBJ2-1, with no clear D. V was cut by 2 bases and J by 4 bases, with 21 bases left in between. Germline CDR1 is MNHEY and CDR2 is SVGAGI. The CDR3 length is 18 residues. This chain's CDR3 is CASSYPPRSSRPYNEQFF. Here the CDR3 DNA reads TGTGCCAGCAGTTACCCCCCCCGGAGTAGCAGACCATACAATGAGCAGTTCTTC.

This clonotype showed up many times. V and J are TRBV6-5 and TRBJ2-1; 7 nucleotides agree with TRBD1. Germline values: CDR1 MNHEY, CDR2 SVGAGI. The CDR3 is 13 amino acids. V shed 2 bases, J shed 7 bases, and the junction held 2 bases outside the gene matches. CDR3 nucleotide sequence: TGTGCCAGCAGTTACGTACAGGGGAATGAGCAGTTCTTC. The encoded protein is CASSYVQGNEQFF.

This clonotype was counted ten times or more. The chain has TRBV6-5 and TRBJ2-2; D unresolved. The V gene's germline CDR1 is MNHEY and CDR2 SVGAGI. The CDR3 has 12 amino acids. Trimming left V 5 bases short and J 7 bases short, with 8 bases between. The CDR3 here is CASSRANGELFF. The DNA of the CDR3 is TGTGCCAGCAGTCGGGCGAACGGGGAGCTGTTTTTT.

The V gene is TRBV9, the J gene TRBJ2-1; D unresolved. Germline CDR1 SGDLS, CDR2 YYNGEE. V lost 0 bases to trimming and J lost 0 bases, with 7 bases between them. CDR3 length equals 15 residues. In DNA, the CDR3 is TGTGCCAGCAGCGTAGCGGTCAGCTCCTACAATGAGCAGTTCTTC. The encoded protein is CASSVAVSSYNEQFF.

This clonotype was counted only a few times. The genes are TRBV7-8 and TRBJ1-2; no definite D call. This CDR3 contains 15 residues. The germline V gene has CDR1 SGHVS and CDR2 FQNEAQ. V was shortened by 1 base and J by 8 bases, with 17 bases between the two germline ends. CDR3 region: CASSLDRPRRQGYTF. CDR3 DNA sequence: TGTGCCAGCAGCTTAGACCGCCCCAGGAGGCAAGGCTACACCTTC.

This chain links TRBV12-3 or TRBV12-4 with TRBJ2-3; 13 nucleotides align to TRBD2. The J segment lost 1 base and the V segment lost 5 bases, leaving 3 bases of the junction unmatched. The CDR3 sequence is 16 residues long. The CDR3 loop is CASSQGLAGRTDTQYF. The CDR3 DNA reads as TGTGCCAGCAGTCAGGGACTAGCGGGACGCACAGATACGCAGTATTTT.

The gene calls are TRBV5-1 and TRBJ2-3; 8 bases are shared with TRBD1. CDR1 is SGHRS and CDR2 is YFSETQ in the germline V gene. With V trimmed by 4 bases and J by 2 bases, 6 bases remained unmatched. The CDR3 has 15 residues. The CDR3 reads CASSGARGLTDTQYF. In DNA form, the CDR3 reads TGCGCCAGCAGCGGGGCCAGGGGGCTCACAGATACGCAGTATTTT.

This clonotype was seen more than once but under ten times. This chain uses TRBV12-5 with TRBJ1-1, with D perhaps matching TRBD1 (5 bases). From germline, CDR1 is LGHNT and CDR2 FRNRAP. The CDR3 has 11 amino acids. V lost 5 bases and J lost 7, with 8 bases in between. CDR3 nucleotides: TGTGCTAGTGGTGAGGGGTATGAAGCTTTCTTT. This encodes CASGEGYEAFF.

This clonotype was counted only a few times. This chain links TRBV12-3 or TRBV12-4 with TRBJ2-1, with D hard to call. CDR3 size: 11 residues. The V and J ends lost 8 bases and 7 bases respectively, with 9 bases between them. As DNA, the CDR3 is TGTGCCAGCCATAGGGAAAATGAGCAGTTCTTC. Its protein is CASHRENEQFF.

This chain links TRBV6-2 or TRBV6-3 with TRBJ2-1; TRBD2 matches 8 bases. J gave up 2 bases and V 2 bases, and 8 bases lay outside the gene matches. This CDR3 spans 17 amino acids. CDR1 is MNHEY and CDR2 is SVGEGT in the germline V gene. CDR3 protein: CASSYTRSGGAYNEQFF. The CDR3 DNA follows: TGTGCCAGCAGTTACACCCGCAGCGGGGGTGCCTACAATGAGCAGTTCTTC.

The chain has TRBV20-1 and TRBJ1-2, with TRBD1 identical over 9 bases. This CDR3 has 14 residues. Germline CDR1 reads DFQATT; CDR2 reads SNEGSKA (reference sequence). Trimming took 6 bases from V and 2 from J; bases not matched to a gene: 7. CDR3 amino acids: CSASTGQGNYGYTF. The CDR3, as DNA: TGCAGTGCATCGACGGGACAGGGAAACTATGGCTACACCTTC.

This clonotype has only a few counts. The chain is built from TRBV29-1 and TRBJ2-5; D possibly corresponds to TRBD1 (6 bases). V lost 3 bases to trimming and J lost 2 bases, with 10 bases between them. CDR1 is SQVTM, CDR2 ANQGSEA, per germline. The CDR3 loop spans 13 amino acids. The DNA for the CDR3 is TGCAGCGTTGATCCGACAGGTCAAGAGACCCAGTACTTC. Translated, it gives CSVDPTGQETQYF. The whole variable domain, remainder taken from reference TRBV29-1 and TRBJ2-5, is SAVISQKPSRDICQRGTSLTIQCQVDSQVTMMFWYRQQPGQSLTLIATANQGSEATYESGFVIDKFPISRPNLTFSTLTVSNMSPEDSSIYLCSVDPTGQETQYFGPGTRLLVL.